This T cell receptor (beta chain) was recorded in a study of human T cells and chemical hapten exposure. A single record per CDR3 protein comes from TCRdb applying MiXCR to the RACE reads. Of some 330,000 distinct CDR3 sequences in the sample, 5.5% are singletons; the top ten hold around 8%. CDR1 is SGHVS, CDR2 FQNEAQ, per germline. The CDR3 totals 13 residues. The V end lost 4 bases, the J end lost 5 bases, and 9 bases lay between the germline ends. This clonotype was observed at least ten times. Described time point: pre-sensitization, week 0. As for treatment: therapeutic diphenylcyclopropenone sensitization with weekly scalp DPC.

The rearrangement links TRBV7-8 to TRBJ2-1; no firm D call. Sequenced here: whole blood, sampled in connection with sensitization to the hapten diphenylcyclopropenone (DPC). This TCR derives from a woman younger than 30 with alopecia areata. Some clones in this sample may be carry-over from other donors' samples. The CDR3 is CASSSGRDNEQFF. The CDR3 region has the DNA TGTGCCAGCAGCTCCGGACGGGACAATGAGCAGTTCTTC.